This passage covers 18 T cell receptor beta chains from one sample sequenced in a study of T cell responses to AZD1222 COVID-19 vaccine (dated by TCRdb to 2020 to 2023). The library was made by the immunoSEQ multiplex PCR assay. The source is immuneACCESS, and TCRdb retained only in-frame sequences with V and J called. Part of the clones is not carried over; for the studies checked, unresolved V genes explain less than half of this, and the remainder is unexplained. Within this sample are about 89,000 clones, with about 93% of them counted one time only. The top ten clones comprise more than 9% of the sample. According to the study, the label for this sample's time point signals: about 28 days (+/-7) after the second vaccine dose. The input for sequencing was peripheral blood, taken 28 days after the second AZD1222 dose. These receptor sequences come from an adult who received the AZD1222 COVID-19 vaccine.

V and J are TRBV12-5 and TRBJ1-1; weak D call: TRBD1 (5 bases). This CDR3 has 15 amino acids. Trimming took 0 bases from V and 0 from J, leaving 8 bases between them. Germline values: CDR1 LGHNT, CDR2 FRNRAP. The CDR3 sequence is CASGLVPQVNTEAFF. In DNA, the CDR3 is TGTGCTAGTGGTTTGGTACCACAGGTGAACACTGAAGCTTTCTTT.

V and J are TRBV30 and TRBJ2-7; 9 bases line up with TRBD1. The V and J ends lost 3 bases and 3 bases, in that order; junction bases with no gene match: 3. The CDR3 sequence is 13 residues long. CDR1 and CDR2 (germline): GTSNPN, SVGIG (reference sequence). CDR3 protein: CAWSLGQGYEQYF. CDR3 bases: TGTGCCTGGAGCTTGGGACAGGGCTACGAGCAGTACTTC.

The CDR3 region is CASTVIAGGPSAGANVLTF. In DNA, the CDR3 is TGCGCCAGCACCGTGATAGCGGGGGGGCCTTCTGCTGGGGCCAACGTCCTGACTTTC. J is TRBJ2-6 and V is TRBV5-1; 11 nucleotides agree with TRBD2. V was pared by 6 bases and J by 2 bases, with 13 bases of the junction left unmatched. From germline, CDR1 is SGHRS and CDR2 YFSETQ. This CDR3 is built from 19 residues. Based on the CDR3 plus reference TRBV5-1 and TRBJ2-6, the full variable domain is KAGVTQTPRYLIKTRGQQVTLSCSPISGHRSVSWYQQTPGQGLQFLFEYFSETQRNKGNFPGRFSGRQFSNSRSEMNVSTLELGDSALYLCASTVIAGGPSAGANVLTFGAGSRLTVL.

The V call is TRBV19, the J call TRBJ2-1, with 8 nucleotides matching TRBD1. The CDR3 consists of 13 residues. Germline CDR1 reads LNHDA; CDR2 reads SQIVND (reference sequence). V dropped 9 bases and J dropped 4; count of bases not matched to a gene: 5. CDR3 coding DNA: TGTGCCAGCGCACAGGGGGGATACAATGAGCAGTTCTTC. Translated, it gives CASAQGGYNEQFF.

The DNA for the CDR3 is TGTGCCAGCAGCTTGGGTCTGCGAAAGTGGGGCACCGGGGAGCTGTTTTTT. Translation: CASSLGLRKWGTGELFF. The V and J genes are TRBV5-5 and TRBJ2-2, with D uncertain. Trimming removed 0 bases at V and 4 bases at J, with 16 bases between. This CDR3 region has 17 residues. Germline loops: CDR1 SGHKS, CDR2 YYEKEE (reference sequence).

V usage is TRBV3-1 (or the pseudogene TRBV3-2) and J usage is TRBJ1-1, with D hard to call. V was pared by 1 base and J by 11 bases, with 11 bases between. This CDR3 is built from 12 residues. Germline CDR1 is LGHDT and CDR2 is YNNKEL (reference sequence). The CDR3 is CASSQAGNWAFF. In DNA, the CDR3 is TGTGCCAGCAGCCAAGCGGGTAACTGGGCTTTCTTT.

The genes are TRBV29-1 and TRBJ1-1, with D possibly being TRBD1 (5 bases). Trimming stripped 7 bases from V and 12 bases from J, with 21 bases between. The CDR3 totals 12 residues. Germline loops: CDR1 SQVTM, CDR2 ANQGSEA. The CDR3 DNA sequence: TGCAGCGCTGCGAAAACGACAGAGACGACTTTCTTT. It codes for CSAAKTTETTFF.

The CDR3 DNA sequence: TGCGCCAGCAGTCAACCGGGGGCTGCTAGCACAGATACGCAGTATTTT. Its protein is CASSQPGAASTDTQYF. V usage is TRBV5-1 and J usage is TRBJ2-3, with D tentatively TRBD1 or TRBD2 (6 bases each). Germline V CDR1 and CDR2: SGHRS, YFSETQ. The CDR3 loop spans 16 amino acids. With 5 bases removed from V and 0 bases from J, the gap between germline ends came to 16 bases. The complete variable domain, with remaining parts taken from reference TRBV5-1 and TRBJ2-3, reads KAGVTQTPRYLIKTRGQQVTLSCSPISGHRSVSWYQQTPGQGLQFLFEYFSETQRNKGNFPGRFSGRQFSNSRSEMNVSTLELGDSALYLCASSQPGAASTDTQYFGPGTRLTVL.

V and J are TRBV14 and TRBJ2-1; 11 bases map to TRBD2. The V and J ends lost 0 bases and 6 bases, in that order; junction bases with no gene match: 4. The CDR3 runs to 16 residues. CDR1 and CDR2 from the germline V gene are SGHDN and FVKESK. The CDR3 here is CASSQEPSGRINEQFF. The CDR3 DNA reads TGTGCCAGCAGCCAAGAGCCTAGCGGGAGGATCAATGAGCAGTTCTTC. Using reference TRBV14 and TRBJ2-1 for the parts outside the CDR3, the full variable domain is EAGVTQFPSHSVIEKGQTVTLRCDPISGHDNLYWYRRVMGKEIKFLLHFVKESKQDESGMPNNRFLAERTGGTYSTLKVQPAELEDSGVYFCASSQEPSGRINEQFFGPGTRLTVL.

The rearrangement uses TRBV20-1 and TRBJ2-7; 9 bases match TRBD2. This CDR3 is 15 amino acids long. Germline CDR1 reads DFQATT; CDR2 reads SNEGSKA (reference sequence). V dropped 6 bases and J dropped 2; count of bases not matched to a gene: 11. This CDR3 reads CSASRAGGPTYEQYF. The CDR3 region has the DNA TGCAGTGCAAGTCGGGCGGGAGGGCCCACCTACGAGCAGTACTTC.

V usage is TRBV11-1 and J usage is TRBJ2-7, with D perhaps TRBD1 (6 bases). Germline CDR1 and CDR2: SGHAT and FQDESV (reference sequence). This CDR3 contains 14 residues. Trimming left V 5 bases short and J 2 bases short, with 13 bases between. The CDR3 DNA reads TGTGCCAGCAGCCCCCGGGACATTACCTACGAGCAGTACTTC. It yields the protein CASSPRDITYEQYF.

The count of this clone is one. V is TRBV10-3 and J is TRBJ2-3; D unresolved. Germline CDR1 is ENHRY and CDR2 is SYGVKD. This CDR3 comprises 12 residues. The V end was cut by 5 bases, the J end by 1 base, with 4 bases between. As DNA, the CDR3 is TGTGCCATCAGTAACCGCACAGATACGCAGTATTTT. Amino acid sequence: CAISNRTDTQYF.

V gene TRBV3-1 (or the pseudogene TRBV3-2) combines with J gene TRBJ1-4; the D gene is possibly TRBD1 (5 bases). Germline V CDR1 and CDR2: LGHDT, YNNKEL (reference sequence). The CDR3 has 15 amino acids. V was shortened by 3 bases and J by 8 bases, with 16 bases between the two germline ends. The DNA of the CDR3 is TGTGCCAGCAGCCAGGGGGGATTGACAAGAGAAAAACTGTTTTTT. Translation gives CASSQGGLTREKLFF.

V gene TRBV5-4 combines with J gene TRBJ2-1; TRBD2 agrees at 11 bases. Germline V gene sequence: CDR1 SGHNT, CDR2 YYREEE (reference sequence). The CDR3 sequence is 15 residues long. V lost 5 bases, J lost 8 bases, and 9 bases stayed unmatched. This CDR3 reads CASSYLAGGPYEQFF. CDR3 coding DNA: TGTGCCAGCAGTTATTTAGCGGGGGGGCCGTATGAGCAGTTCTTC.

The chain carries TRBV20-1 and TRBJ2-3; D is undetermined. Germline V gene lookup returns CDR1 DFQATT and CDR2 SNEGSKA (reference sequence). CDR3 length: 14 residues. V lost 3 bases and J 3 bases, leaving 13 bases between the germline ends. The CDR3 here is CSASNPFGTDTQYF. In DNA form, the CDR3 reads TGCAGTGCTAGTAACCCCTTTGGGACAGATACGCAGTATTTT.

DNA for the CDR3: TGCGCCAGCAGCTTGTCTCAGGGGGCTGAAGAGACCCAGTACTTC. This gives the protein CASSLSQGAEETQYF. The chain recombines TRBV5-1 with TRBJ2-5, with TRBD1 identical over 8 bases. Germline V lookup: CDR1 SGHRS, CDR2 YFSETQ. The CDR3 length is 15 residues. V lost 1 base to trimming and J lost 3 bases; unmatched junction nucleotides: 5.

The rearrangement uses TRBV11-2 and TRBJ2-7, with D possibly TRBD2 on 7 matching bases. Germline-derived CDR1 and CDR2 are SGHAT and FQNNGV. The CDR3 is 15 amino acids. V was pared by 2 bases and J by 2 bases, with 13 bases between. The CDR3 here is CASSLRGAVTYEQYF. As DNA, the CDR3 is TGTGCCAGCAGCTTACGGGGGGCGGTCACCTACGAGCAGTACTTC.

V gene TRBV4-1 combines with J gene TRBJ2-7, with TRBD1 identical over 7 bases. V lost 5 bases, J lost 1 base, and 5 bases stayed unmatched. Germline loops: CDR1 MGHRA, CDR2 YSYEKL. The CDR3 is 14 residues long. The CDR3 reads CASSSTGSSYEQYF. In DNA form, the CDR3 reads TGCGCCAGCAGCTCGACAGGGTCATCCTACGAGCAGTACTTC.